These T cell receptor beta chains were read from a single sample in a study of metastatic and nonmetastatic thyroid tumors. From the PCR reads, TCRdb re-called clones with MiXCR. The repertoire holds 80,000 to 85,000 clones, approximately 13% seen once, with roughly 10% in the top ten. Sequenced material: tumor tissue. Receptors originate from a female donor with papillary thyroid cancer or a benign thyroid nodule (not recorded which). Some clones in this sample may be carry-over from other donors' samples. Both conserved end residues are part of each CDR3. D genes are given only for firm matches. The size entry is marked missing in some rows and otherwise reads once, few, many or a size class.

clone size: many; V gene: TRBV3-1; J gene: TRBJ2-2; D gene: NA; CDR3 protein: CASSQEQVKNTGELFF; CDR3 DNA: TGTGCCAGCAGCCAGGAGCAGGTGAAGAACACCGGGGAGCTGTTTTTT
clone size: many; V gene: TRBV7-2; J gene: TRBJ1-2; D gene: NA; CDR3 protein: CASSAYRESNYGYTF; CDR3 DNA: TGTGCCAGCTCGGCCTACAGGGAGAGTAACTATGGCTACACCTTC
clone size: many; V gene: TRBV5-1; J gene: TRBJ1-2; D gene: TRBD1; CDR3 protein: CASSLSSGTGAFGYTF; CDR3 DNA: TGCGCCAGCAGCTTATCCTCCGGGACAGGGGCGTTTGGCTACACCTTC
clone size: many; V gene: TRBV28; J gene: TRBJ1-6; D gene: NA; CDR3 protein: CASSLPGPPLHF; CDR3 DNA: TGTGCCAGCAGCCTACCTGGGCCACCCCTCCACTTT
clone size: NA; V gene: TRBV20-1; J gene: TRBJ1-3; D gene: NA; CDR3 protein: CSARTGTLSGNTIYF; CDR3 DNA: TGCAGTGCTAGAACCGGGACACTCTCTGGAAACACCATATATTTT
clone size: many; V gene: TRBV30; J gene: TRBJ2-3; D gene: NA; CDR3 protein: CAWSIEEGPDTQYF; CDR3 DNA: TGTGCCTGGAGTATAGAGGAAGGGCCGGATACGCAGTATTTT
clone size: NA; V gene: TRBV6-1; J gene: TRBJ2-7; D gene: TRBD2; CDR3 protein: CASKREEGTDTQYF; CDR3 DNA: TGTGCCAGCAAGCGGGAGGAGGGCACAGATACGCAGTACTTC
clone size: many; V gene: TRBV28; J gene: TRBJ2-4; D gene: NA; CDR3 protein: CASSGGIAKNIQYF; CDR3 DNA: TGTGCCAGCAGTGGCGGGATTGCCAAAAACATTCAGTACTTC
clone size: many; V gene: TRBV11-2; J gene: TRBJ2-1; D gene: TRBD1; CDR3 protein: CASSLRGRTYNEQFF; CDR3 DNA: TGTGCCAGCAGCTTGAGGGGGCGAACCTACAATGAGCAGTTCTTC
clone size: many; V gene: TRBV5-4; J gene: TRBJ2-1; D gene: TRBD2; CDR3 protein: CASSPASGAYNEQFF; CDR3 DNA: TGTGCCAGCAGCCCCGCTAGCGGTGCCTACAATGAGCAGTTCTTC
clone size: many; V gene: TRBV6-5; J gene: TRBJ1-3; D gene: TRBD1; CDR3 protein: CASSYKQGARGRNTIYF; CDR3 DNA: TGTGCCAGCAGTTACAAGCAGGGGGCGAGGGGAAGAAACACCATATATTTT
clone size: many; V gene: TRBV28; J gene: TRBJ1-5; D gene: TRBD1; CDR3 protein: CASRPDRGPQPQHF; CDR3 DNA: TGTGCCAGCAGGCCAGACAGGGGGCCTCAGCCCCAGCATTTT
clone size: many; V gene: TRBV9; J gene: TRBJ2-1; D gene: NA; CDR3 protein: CASSASRGPYNEQFF; CDR3 DNA: TGTGCCAGCAGCGCCTCTCGAGGCCCCTACAATGAGCAGTTCTTC
clone size: many; V gene: TRBV7-9; J gene: TRBJ2-5; D gene: NA; CDR3 protein: CASSRNKESQYF; CDR3 DNA: TGTGCCAGCAGCCGTAACAAGGAATCCCAGTACTTC
clone size: NA; V gene: TRBV7-2; J gene: TRBJ2-1; D gene: TRBD2; CDR3 protein: CASSTGTSGRVSPYNEQLF; CDR3 DNA: TGTGCCAGCAGCACCGGGACTAGCGGGAGGGTTTCTCCCTACAATGAGCAGCTCTTC
clone size: many; V gene: TRBV20-1; J gene: TRBJ2-3; D gene: NA; CDR3 protein: CSASNRFSGASTDTQYF; CDR3 DNA: TGCAGTGCTAGTAACCGCTTTAGCGGAGCTAGCACAGATACGCAGTATTTT
clone size: many; V gene: TRBV6-6; J gene: TRBJ2-1; D gene: NA; CDR3 protein: CASSYEAGNNEQFF; CDR3 DNA: TGTGCCAGCAGTTACGAAGCAGGGAACAATGAGCAGTTCTTC
clone size: many; V gene: TRBV19; J gene: TRBJ1-1; D gene: NA; CDR3 protein: CASSMGTVNTEAFF; CDR3 DNA: TGTGCCAGTAGTATGGGGACGGTGAACACTGAAGCTTTCTTT
clone size: NA; V gene: TRBV28; J gene: TRBJ1-5; D gene: NA; CDR3 protein: CASTAPLGPHHF; CDR3 DNA: TGTGCCAGCACGGCTCCCCTAGGGCCCCATCATTTT
clone size: many; V gene: TRBV4-1; J gene: TRBJ2-1; D gene: TRBD2; CDR3 protein: CASSLRLAGSSYNEQFF; CDR3 DNA: TGCGCCAGCAGCCTAAGACTAGCGGGAAGCTCCTACAATGAGCAGTTCTTC
clone size: many; V gene: TRBV7-9; J gene: TRBJ1-3; D gene: NA; CDR3 protein: CASSFLRASGNTIYF; CDR3 DNA: TGTGCCAGCAGCTTCCTCCGGGCCTCTGGAAACACCATATATTTT
clone size: many; V gene: TRBV11-3; J gene: TRBJ2-1; D gene: NA; CDR3 protein: CASNYPSNNEQFF; CDR3 DNA: TGTGCCAGCAACTACCCCTCGAACAATGAGCAGTTCTTC
clone size: medium-sized; V gene: TRBV28; J gene: TRBJ2-4; D gene: NA; CDR3 protein: CASSPLLGPAKNIQYF; CDR3 DNA: TGTGCCAGCAGCCCCTTATTAGGGCCGGCCAAAAACATTCAGTACTTC
clone size: medium-sized; V gene: TRBV20-1; J gene: TRBJ2-7; D gene: TRBD1; CDR3 protein: CSARVPDRITYEQYF; CDR3 DNA: TGCAGTGCTAGAGTTCCGGACAGGATCACCTACGAGCAGTACTTC
clone size: many; V gene: TRBV10-3; J gene: TRBJ2-2; D gene: TRBD1; CDR3 protein: CAIRRTGGTGELFF; CDR3 DNA: TGTGCCATCAGGCGGACAGGGGGAACCGGGGAGCTGTTTTTT
clone size: NA; V gene: TRBV5-5; J gene: TRBJ1-5; D gene: TRBD1; CDR3 protein: CASSEDGQGPNQPKHF; CDR3 DNA: TGTGCCAGCAGCGAGGATGGACAGGGCCCCAATCAGCCCAAACATTTT
clone size: many; V gene: TRBV27; J gene: TRBJ2-3; D gene: NA; CDR3 protein: CASSPITVPQYF; CDR3 DNA: TGTGCCAGCAGTCCAATCACAGTCCCGCAGTATTTT
clone size: many; V gene: TRBV5-5; J gene: TRBJ2-5; D gene: TRBD1; CDR3 protein: CASSLPTTGRTETQYF; CDR3 DNA: TGTGCCAGCAGCTTACCAACGACAGGGCGGACAGAGACCCAGTACTTC
clone size: many; V gene: TRBV5-1; J gene: TRBJ2-7; D gene: NA; CDR3 protein: CASSRTSYEQYF; CDR3 DNA: TGCGCCAGCAGCCGAACTTCCTACGAGCAGTACTTC
clone size: many; V gene: TRBV12-3/TRBV12-4; J gene: TRBJ2-1; D gene: NA; CDR3 protein: CASSPGLENNEQFF; CDR3 DNA: TGTGCCAGCAGTCCGGGATTAGAAAACAATGAGCAGTTCTTC
clone size: many; V gene: TRBV5-1; J gene: TRBJ1-2; D gene: TRBD1; CDR3 protein: CASSSDRGSDGYTF; CDR3 DNA: TGCGCCAGCAGCTCGGACAGGGGCTCGGATGGCTACACCTTC
clone size: NA; V gene: TRBV5-1; J gene: TRBJ2-5; D gene: NA; CDR3 protein: CASSLEGQGQDTQYF; CDR3 DNA: TGCGCCAGCAGCTTGGAAGGGCAGGGGCAAGATACCCAGTACTTC
clone size: many; V gene: TRBV30; J gene: TRBJ2-7; D gene: NA; CDR3 protein: CAWSVGGAGSYEQYF; CDR3 DNA: TGTGCCTGGAGTGTGGGGGGGGCAGGCTCCTACGAGCAGTACTTC
clone size: many; V gene: TRBV18; J gene: TRBJ1-6; D gene: NA; CDR3 protein: CASSLQGGNSPLHF; CDR3 DNA: TGTGCCAGCTCACTACAGGGAGGTAATTCACCCCTCCACTTT
clone size: few; V gene: TRBV24-1; J gene: TRBJ2-1; D gene: NA; CDR3 protein: CAASDSLEGAIYEQFF; CDR3 DNA: TGTGCCGCCAGTGATTCACTAGAGGGAGCGATCTATGAGCAGTTCTTC
clone size: many; V gene: TRBV19; J gene: TRBJ2-7; D gene: TRBD2; CDR3 protein: CASSTGTSLREQYF; CDR3 DNA: TGTGCCAGTAGTACCGGGACTAGCCTGAGGGAGCAGTACTTC
clone size: many; V gene: TRBV2; J gene: TRBJ1-1; D gene: NA; CDR3 protein: CASSEGPIRAFF; CDR3 DNA: TGTGCCAGCAGTGAAGGTCCTATACGAGCTTTCTTT
clone size: many; V gene: TRBV20-1; J gene: TRBJ2-5; D gene: TRBD2; CDR3 protein: CSASSPSGGRETQYF; CDR3 DNA: TGCAGTGCAAGTAGTCCTAGCGGGGGACGTGAGACCCAGTACTTC
clone size: many; V gene: TRBV11-2; J gene: TRBJ1-1; D gene: NA; CDR3 protein: CASSVPSGITEAFF; CDR3 DNA: TGTGCCAGCAGCGTGCCTTCGGGGATCACTGAAGCTTTCTTT
clone size: many; V gene: TRBV28; J gene: TRBJ2-1; D gene: TRBD1; CDR3 protein: CASSHGQGKHNEQFF; CDR3 DNA: TGTGCCAGCAGTCACGGACAGGGTAAGCACAATGAGCAGTTCTTC
clone size: many; V gene: TRBV30; J gene: TRBJ2-7; D gene: NA; CDR3 protein: CAWSEAASYEQYF; CDR3 DNA: TGTGCCTGGAGTGAAGCGGCGAGCTACGAGCAGTACTTC
clone size: many; V gene: TRBV9; J gene: TRBJ2-1; D gene: NA; CDR3 protein: CASSVEPNNEQFF; CDR3 DNA: TGTGCCAGCAGCGTGGAGCCAAACAATGAGCAGTTCTTC
clone size: many; V gene: TRBV10-3; J gene: TRBJ1-6; D gene: NA; CDR3 protein: CAINQRGSPLHF; CDR3 DNA: TGTGCCATCAATCAGAGGGGATCACCCCTCCACTTT
clone size: many; V gene: TRBV11-1; J gene: TRBJ2-5; D gene: NA; CDR3 protein: CASSLGHQETQYF; CDR3 DNA: TGTGCCAGCAGCCTCGGACACCAGGAGACCCAGTACTTC
clone size: many; V gene: TRBV11-1; J gene: TRBJ2-7; D gene: TRBD2; CDR3 protein: CASSPGTSGRFSYEQYF; CDR3 DNA: TGTGCCAGCAGCCCCGGGACTAGCGGGAGATTCTCCTACGAGCAGTACTTC
clone size: NA; V gene: TRBV20-1; J gene: TRBJ2-7; D gene: TRBD2; CDR3 protein: CSSREWGGLAGPYEQYF; CDR3 DNA: TGCAGTTCTAGAGAATGGGGTGGACTAGCGGGGCCCTACGAGCAGTACTTC
clone size: many; V gene: TRBV6-1; J gene: TRBJ1-6; D gene: NA; CDR3 protein: CASSEITGYNSPLHF; CDR3 DNA: TGTGCCAGCAGTGAAATTACAGGGTATAATTCACCCCTCCACTTT
clone size: NA; V gene: TRBV25-1; J gene: TRBJ2-3; D gene: NA; CDR3 protein: CASSGGDTQYF; CDR3 DNA: TGTGCCAGCAGTGGTGGGGATACGCAGTATTTT